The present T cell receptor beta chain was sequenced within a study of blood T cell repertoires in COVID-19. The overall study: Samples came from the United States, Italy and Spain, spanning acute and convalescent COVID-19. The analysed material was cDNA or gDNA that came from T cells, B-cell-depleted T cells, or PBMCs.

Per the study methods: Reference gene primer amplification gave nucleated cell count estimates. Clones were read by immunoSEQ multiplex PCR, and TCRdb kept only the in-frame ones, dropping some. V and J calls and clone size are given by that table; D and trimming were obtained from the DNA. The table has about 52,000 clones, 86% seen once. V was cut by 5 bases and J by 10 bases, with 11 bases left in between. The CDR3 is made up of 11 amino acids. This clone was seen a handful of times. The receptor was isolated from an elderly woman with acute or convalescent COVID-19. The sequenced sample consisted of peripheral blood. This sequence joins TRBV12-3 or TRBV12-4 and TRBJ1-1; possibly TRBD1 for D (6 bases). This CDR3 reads CASSQGRRAFF. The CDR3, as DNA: TGTGCCAGCAGTCAGGGGCGCCGAGCTTTCTTT.